What follows is one TCR beta chain and its context. The data were taken from a study of cytomegalovirus exposure and HLA in healthy donors. It was with 60 Vbeta and 13 Jbeta primers that the PCR ran. This table comes from immunoSEQ multiplex PCR, and its TCRdb copy is limited to in-frame clones, with some not included. The sample holds just over 80,000 clones. Per germline, CDR1 SGHRS and CDR2 YFSETQ. The CDR3 sequence is 14 residues long. J lost 8 bases, V lost 0 bases, and 5 bases had no gene match. Material: PBMCs. The origin of this receptor is a woman between 25 and 40 years old in good health and CMV-seronegative. This chain connects TRBV5-1 to TRBJ1-2; TRBD1 agrees at 9 bases. CDR3 sequence: CASSLGDRVSGYTF. The CDR3 bases are TGCGCCAGCAGCTTGGGGGACAGGGTGTCCGGCTACACCTTC. Full variable domain (rest looked up from reference TRBV5-1 and TRBJ1-2): KAGVTQTPRYLIKTRGQQVTLSCSPISGHRSVSWYQQTPGQGLQFLFEYFSETQRNKGNFPGRFSGRQFSNSRSEMNVSTLELGDSALYLCASSLGDRVSGYTFGSGTRLTVV.